Reported below is one T cell receptor beta chain. The data were obtained in a study of blood T cell repertoires in COVID-19. Across the whole study: The United States, Italy and Spain were the sources of the acute and convalescent COVID-19 samples. The cDNA or gDNA used as material had been derived from T cells, B-cell-depleted T cells, or PBMCs.

Assay: immunoSEQ multiplex PCR; the TCRdb copy retains only in-frame clones and omits some. The sample carries 15,000 or so clones, around 89% recorded once. V was shortened by 8 bases and J by 0 bases, with 14 bases between the two germline ends. The CDR3 consists of 14 residues. Germline CDR1 reads MNHEY; CDR2 reads SMNVEV (reference sequence). The chain combines TRBV27 with TRBJ2-7, with a possible D match to TRBD1 (6 bases). This TCR came from a man aged 45-65 years with active COVID-19. Specimen: peripheral blood. The CDR3 DNA sequence: TGTGCCAGCGGCGAAGGGGGAGTCTCCTACGAGCAGTACTTC. It encodes CASGEGGVSYEQYF.